This T cell receptor (beta chain) stems from a study of T cells in Graves' hyperthyroidism and ophthalmopathy. From RNA transcripts, TCR beta CDR3 regions were amplified. When the TCR CDR3 underwent first-round RT-PCR, the HTBI primer set was used. Each CDR3 protein is one row after TCRdb ran MiXCR on the multiplex PCR reads. The sample lists about 480,000 distinct CDR3 sequences, under 25% seen once, with around 54% in the top ten. The cohort's ophthalmopathy patients, a group with duration under 3 months, had a Clinical Activity Score of at least 3 and a NOSPECS grade of at least 4. Germline assignment: CDR1 SGHTA and CDR2 FQGNSA. This CDR3 spans 15 amino acids. The V end lost 5 bases, the J end lost 7 bases, and 18 bases lay between the germline ends.

Source material: blood. The source of this sequence is a woman aged 70 to 79 with Graves' ophthalmopathy. The rearrangement links TRBV7-2 to TRBJ2-4; weak D call: TRBD2 (6 bases). CDR3: CASSPVRRGGNIQYF. In DNA, the CDR3 is TGTGCCAGCAGCCCTGTGCGGAGGGGAGGTAACATTCAGTACTTC.